The 8 T cell receptor beta chains listed next were all sequenced from one sample in a study of T cells expressing NK-cell markers. No DNA is given; TCRdb re-called the 5' RACE reads and lists each CDR3 protein once. The repertoire table contains over 150,000 distinct CDR3 sequences. Material: blood T cells: a sorted CD56 or NKG2C T cell subset, CD4+ or CD8+ T cells, or bulk PBMC T cells (not recorded which). These receptor sequences come from a woman aged 45-59 years in good health.

The chain employs TRBV5-6 and TRBJ1-5; TCRdb proposes TRBD1, but this gene call is untestable without DNA. Germline CDR1 reads SGHDT; CDR2 reads YYEEEE. The CDR3 covers 14 residues. The CDR3 spells CASSSDRDDQPQHF.

The chain has TRBV7-3 and TRBJ2-1; TCRdb's D gene call, TRBD1, goes unchecked for lack of DNA. Germline V gives CDR1 SGHTA, CDR2 FQGTGA. This CDR3 region has 17 residues. CDR3 in amino acids: CASSLSAWDREYNEQFF. The full variable domain, rest sourced from reference TRBV7-3 and TRBJ2-1, is GAGVSQTPSNKVTEKGKYVELRCDPISGHTALYWYRQSLGQGPEFLIYFQGTGAADDSGLPNDRFFAVRPEGSVSTLKIQRTERGDSAVYLCASSLSAWDREYNEQFFGPGTRLTVL.

This sequence joins TRBV7-9 and TRBJ2-1. CDR3 length: 14 residues. The germline CDR1 and CDR2 sequences are SEHNR and FQNEAQ (reference sequence). The CDR3 reads CASSSNAIYNEQFF.

The rearrangement uses TRBV5-1 and TRBJ2-7; without DNA, the TCRdb call of TRBD1 cannot be checked. Germline-derived CDR1 and CDR2 are SGHRS and YFSETQ. CDR3 length equals 15 residues. Here the CDR3 reads CASSWMSGQGYEQYF.

The rearrangement uses TRBV4-1 and TRBJ2-7; TCRdb's D gene call, TRBD2, goes unchecked for lack of DNA. Germline lookup yields CDR1 MGHRA and CDR2 YSYEKL. The CDR3 spans 18 residues. This chain's CDR3 is CASSQGVSVAGGGYEQYF.

The V and J genes are TRBV2 and TRBJ1-3. Germline assignment: CDR1 SNHLY and CDR2 FYNNEI. The CDR3 length is 12 residues. The CDR3 loop reads CASTEGGNTIYF.

The chain combines TRBV7-6 with TRBJ2-3. Germline assignment: CDR1 SGHVS and CDR2 FNYEAQ. This CDR3 spans 15 amino acids. The CDR3 protein is CASSLGVAVSDTQYF.

The chain joins TRBV7-9 to TRBJ2-7; TCRdb outputs TRBD1, but without DNA this stays unchecked. Germline V gene sequence: CDR1 SEHNR, CDR2 FQNEAQ (reference sequence). This CDR3 region has 14 residues. CDR3 amino acids: CASSRTGNYWEQYF.